This is a list of T cell receptor beta chains from one sample in a study of blood T cell repertoires in COVID-19. This table comes from immunoSEQ multiplex PCR, and its TCRdb copy is limited to in-frame clones, with some not included. The data contain 310,000 or so clones, roughly 90% of them singletons. Material: peripheral blood. These receptors all stem from a woman aged 25 to 39 with COVID-19, enrolled during active disease. CDR3s include the opening cysteine and the closing phenylalanine or tryptophan. The D gene is left open where the match is weak. Clone size is shown for a subset of rows, as once, few, many or a class of expanded clone.

>once|TRBJ2-1|TRBV5-4|TRBD2
CASSLGSISGNEQFF
TGTGCCAGCAGCTTGGGTTCGATTAGCGGGAATGAGCAGTTCTTC
>.|TRBJ1-1|TRBV20-1|.
CSANPDRQAFF
TGCAGTGCTAACCCAGACAGGCAAGCTTTCTTT
>.|TRBJ2-3|TRBV5-5|.
CASSYLRGGKDTQYF
TGTGCCAGCAGTTACCTGAGGGGGGGAAAAGATACGCAGTATTTT
>.|TRBJ2-3|TRBV19|.
CASTPTASGDTQYF
TGTGCCAGTACCCCGACAGCCTCGGGAGATACGCAGTATTTT
>.|TRBJ1-2|TRBV5-4|TRBD1
CASNLGGRGLNGYTF
TGTGCCAGCAACCTGGGAGGCAGGGGGCTTAATGGCTACACCTTC
>once|TRBJ2-1|TRBV24-1|.
CATSGRDRYNEQFF
TGTGCCACCAGTGGACGGGATAGATACAATGAGCAGTTCTTC
>.|TRBJ1-2|TRBV6-4|TRBD1
CASSERTGVFYGYTF
TGTGCCAGCAGCGAACGGACAGGTGTATTTTATGGCTACACCTTC
>.|TRBJ2-7|TRBV18|TRBD2
CASQTSTASEQYF
TGTGCCAGCCAGACTAGCACGGCCAGCGAGCAGTACTTC
>.|TRBJ1-1|TRBV2|.
CASSGGGFLTEAFF
TGTGCCAGCAGTGGGGGGGGGTTTTTAACTGAAGCTTTCTTT
>.|TRBJ2-7|TRBV7-9|TRBD2
CASSHLTSGRREQYF
TGTGCCAGCAGCCACCTGACTAGCGGGAGACGCGAGCAGTACTTC
>.|TRBJ2-1|TRBV20-1|.
CSATDWSASDEQFF
TGCAGTGCTACTGACTGGTCCGCGTCGGATGAGCAGTTCTTC
>.|TRBJ2-3|TRBV6-4|.
CASSAQGSYTDTQYF
TGTGCCAGCAGTGCCCAGGGTTCCTACACAGATACGCAGTATTTT
>.|TRBJ1-6|TRBV30|.
CAWSVRGARSPLHF
TGTGCCTGGAGTGTACGGGGGGCCAGGTCACCCCTCCACTTT
>once|TRBJ1-1|TRBV28|.
CASSPRGNTEAFF
TGTGCCAGCAGTCCCAGGGGGAACACTGAAGCTTTCTTT
>.|TRBJ2-4|TRBV30|TRBD2
CAWSVGLAGDGDIQYF
TGTGCCTGGAGCGTGGGACTAGCGGGAGATGGAGACATTCAGTACTTC
>few|TRBJ2-5|TRBV9|.
CASSVGAAVQETQYF
TGTGCCAGCAGCGTAGGGGCCGCTGTTCAGGAGACCCAGTACTTC
>.|TRBJ2-5|TRBV10-3|TRBD1
CAIRGRPGTAQETQYF
TGTGCCATCAGGGGGAGACCAGGGACAGCGCAAGAGACCCAGTACTTC
>.|TRBJ2-1|TRBV3-1/TRBV3-2|.
CASSQDEGSYNEQFF
TGTGCCAGCAGCCAAGATGAGGGCTCCTACAATGAGCAGTTCTTC
>few|TRBJ1-5|TRBV30|TRBD1
CAWSGGGQGASQPQHF
TGTGCCTGGAGTGGGGGAGGACAGGGGGCAAGCCAGCCCCAGCATTTT
>.|TRBJ2-7|TRBV7-2|TRBD2
CASSSAGVISYGQYF
TGTGCCAGCAGCTCAGCGGGAGTCATCTCCTACGGGCAGTACTTC